A single sample is the source of the 20 T cell receptor beta chains below, sequenced in a study of shared clonotypes between healthy human individuals. Measured with immunoSEQ multiplex PCR; TCRdb has only the in-frame clones, and not every one. The table lists some 510,000 clones, more than 65% of them singletons. Sequencing was performed on PBMCs. These receptors all stem from a woman aged 40 to 55 in good health. Some clones in this sample may be carry-over from other donors' samples.

The CDR3 sequence is CASSLDRASAYNEQFF. CDR3 coding DNA: TGTGCCAGCAGCTTAGATCGGGCTAGCGCCTACAATGAGCAGTTCTTC. The V and J genes are TRBV11-2 and TRBJ2-1, with a weak D call TRBD2 (6 bases). Germline V gene sequence: CDR1 SGHAT, CDR2 FQNNGV. The CDR3 sequence is 16 residues long. With 0 bases removed from V and 2 bases from J, the gap between germline ends came to 11 bases.

V usage is TRBV28 and J usage is TRBJ2-3; 7 positions match TRBD2. This CDR3 has 16 residues. Losses at the gene ends were 6 bases for V and 8 bases for J; bases not matched to a gene: 17. Per germline, CDR1 MDHEN and CDR2 SYDVKM. CDR3: CASRGGGSVAGSTQYF. Here the CDR3 DNA reads TGTGCCAGCAGGGGCGGCGGGAGTGTCGCGGGGAGTACGCAGTATTTT.

This clone was seen only once. This rearrangement joins TRBV7-8 to TRBJ2-1; no clear D gene. There are 16 residues in the CDR3. Trimming shortened V by 1 base and J by 3 bases, and 13 bases separated the two germline ends. CDR1 and CDR2 (germline): SGHVS, FQNEAQ. In DNA, the CDR3 is TGTGCCAGCAGCTTAGGCGGCGGAGTCAGCTACAATGAGCAGTTCTTC. Translated: CASSLGGGVSYNEQFF.

This clone appeared many times. The rearrangement links TRBV7-9 to TRBJ2-5; D gene ambiguous. This CDR3 contains 11 residues. Trimming left V 2 bases short and J 4 bases short, with 2 bases between. The germline gives CDR1 SEHNR, CDR2 FQNEAQ (reference sequence). DNA of the CDR3: TGTGCCAGCAGCTTAACAGAGACCCAGTACTTC. Encoded protein: CASSLTETQYF. Filled out from reference TRBV7-9 and TRBJ2-5, the complete variable domain reads DTGVSQNPRHKITKRGQNVTFRCDPISEHNRLYWYRQTLGQGPEFLTYFQNEAQLEKSRLLSDRFSAERPKGSFSTLEIQRTEQGDSAMYLCASSLTETQYFGPGTRLLVL.

The chain couples TRBV19 to TRBJ1-1, with TRBD1 matching 7 bases. The CDR3 contains 13 residues. Per the germline V gene, CDR1 is LNHDA and CDR2 is SQIVND (reference sequence). The junction had 9 bases not matched to a gene; V was cut back by 9 bases and J by 5 bases. This chain's CDR3 is CASRQGLRTEAFF. The DNA for the CDR3 is TGTGCCAGCAGACAGGGCCTGAGGACTGAAGCTTTCTTT.

CDR3 amino acids: CASSLARALGETQYF. The CDR3 DNA is TGCGCCAGCAGCTTGGCACGGGCCTTGGGAGAGACCCAGTACTTC. The chain uses TRBV5-1 and TRBJ2-5; D is ambiguous. Germline V CDR1 and CDR2: SGHRS, YFSETQ. The CDR3 sequence is 15 residues long. With 0 bases removed from V and 4 bases from J, the gap between germline ends came to 13 bases.

In this sample, this clone turned up once. The rearrangement joins TRBV10-2 to TRBJ2-5; D is undetermined. V shed 7 bases and J shed 1 base, with 10 bases lying between them. The CDR3 totals 13 residues. The germline V gene has CDR1 WSHSY and CDR2 SAAADI. CDR3: CASTDGIQETQYF. CDR3 bases: TGCGCCAGCACCGATGGTATCCAAGAGACCCAGTACTTC.

This rearrangement joins TRBV7-6 to TRBJ1-1; 10 nucleotides agree with TRBD1. In germline, CDR1 is SGHVS, CDR2 FNYEAQ. V trimming: 6 bases; J trimming: 9 bases; junction bases outside the gene matches: 7. This CDR3 contains 13 residues. This chain's CDR3 is CASRFRDRGQAFF. The CDR3 region has the DNA TGTGCCAGCAGATTCCGGGACAGGGGACAAGCTTTCTTT.

The rearrangement joins TRBV11-1 to TRBJ1-1; a possible D gene is TRBD1 (5 bases). Germline values: CDR1 SGHAT, CDR2 FQDESV (reference sequence). The CDR3 covers 15 residues. V lost 1 base and J lost 3, with 12 bases in between. CDR3 in amino acids: CASSLGGGLDTEAFF. Written as DNA, the CDR3 is TGTGCCAGCAGCTTAGGGGGGGGTCTGGACACTGAAGCTTTCTTT.

As to this clone: A far bigger clonotype differs at one base, so this is likely a read error. The V and J genes are TRBV18 and TRBJ2-5, with D tentatively TRBD1 or TRBD2 (5 bases each). Germline V gives CDR1 KGHSH, CDR2 LQKENI. V lost 3 bases and J lost 6, with 20 bases in between. This CDR3 spans 16 amino acids. The DNA for the CDR3 is TGTGCCAGCTCACCCCCCCGGGCCGGGGCCCAGCAGACCCAGTACTTC. It is translated as CASSPPRAGAQQTQYF.

The CDR3 nucleotides read TGTGCCAGCAGCGTTTGGGGGGGAACCAATTCACCCCTCCACTTT. Amino acids: CASSVWGGTNSPLHF. The genes are TRBV9 and TRBJ1-6; a possible D gene is TRBD1 (5 bases). Looked up from germline, CDR1 is SGDLS and CDR2 is YYNGEE. V lost 2 bases to trimming and J lost 7 bases, with 13 bases between them. The CDR3 is 15 residues long.

This chain connects TRBV18 to TRBJ1-2; no clear D. The CDR3 runs 16 residues. In germline, CDR1 is KGHSH, CDR2 LQKENI. V lost 1 base and J 8 bases, leaving 20 bases between the germline ends. CDR3 region: CASSPQVEFLPGGYTF. Here the CDR3 DNA reads TGTGCCAGCTCACCACAGGTCGAATTCCTCCCGGGCGGCTACACCTTC.

This clone appeared once. The chain has TRBV6-5 and TRBJ2-2; no reliable D call. The CDR3 sequence is 14 residues long. V shed 3 bases and J shed 4 bases, with 9 bases lying between them. Germline V gene data show CDR1 as MNHEY and CDR2 as SVGAGI. The CDR3 here is CASSYEWRTGELFF. In DNA form, the CDR3 reads TGTGCCAGCAGTTATGAGTGGCGCACCGGGGAGCTGTTTTTT.

The chain employs TRBV10-2 and TRBJ2-7, with TRBD2 matching 9 bases. With 4 bases clipped from V and 7 bases from J, the junction kept 5 bases outside the gene matches. Germline CDR1 WSHSY, CDR2 SAAADI. The CDR3 totals 13 residues. CDR3 sequence (DNA): TGCGCCAGCAGTGTGGGACTAGCCGGGGAGCAGTACTTC. This codes for CASSVGLAGEQYF.

This chain joins TRBV7-9 and TRBJ1-4; 7 positions agree with TRBD1. Trimming took 0 bases from V and 4 from J; bases not matched to a gene: 11. Germline loops: CDR1 SEHNR, CDR2 FQNEAQ (reference sequence). This CDR3 has 18 residues. CDR3 amino acids: CASSLAFWQGVNNEKLFF. The CDR3 DNA sequence: TGTGCCAGCAGCTTAGCGTTTTGGCAGGGGGTGAATAATGAAAAACTGTTTTTT.

CDR3 sequence: CASSLTPAGVVEQFF. The CDR3 DNA reads as TGTGCCAGCAGCTTAACTCCAGCGGGAGTCGTTGAGCAGTTCTTC. The chain has TRBV7-3 and TRBJ2-1; 8 bases match TRBD2. This CDR3 is 15 amino acids long. Germline assignment: CDR1 SGHTA and CDR2 FQGTGA. J was trimmed by 9 bases and V by 0 bases; bases with no gene match: 7.

This clone was observed a few times. The same CDR3 also results from other DNA sequences found in this sample. The V call is TRBV5-6, the J call TRBJ2-3, with D unclear. The CDR3 spans 14 residues. Germline loops: CDR1 SGHDT, CDR2 YYEEEE. The V gene lost 0 bases and the J gene lost 0 bases, with 5 bases spanning the gap. DNA of the CDR3: TGTGCCAGCAGCTTGGGATCTAGCACAGATACGCAGTATTTT. Its translation is CASSLGSSTDTQYF.

The chain recombines TRBV30 with TRBJ1-6; unclear D gene. This CDR3 spans 13 amino acids. V was shortened by 3 bases and J by 9 bases, with 12 bases between the two germline ends. Germline loops: CDR1 GTSNPN, CDR2 SVGIG (reference sequence). The CDR3 protein is CAWRDFRGSPLHF. The DNA for the CDR3 is TGTGCCTGGAGAGATTTCCGGGGTTCACCCCTCCACTTT. The variable domain in full, completed from reference TRBV30 and TRBJ1-6, reads SQTIHQWPATLVQPVGSPLSLECTVEGTSNPNLYWYRQAAGRGLQLLFYSVGIGQISSEVPQNLSASRPQDRQFILSSKKLLLSDSGFYLCAWRDFRGSPLHFGNGTRLTVT.

V and J are TRBV18 and TRBJ1-4; a weak D match, TRBD1 (5 bases). Trimming left V 6 bases short and J 6 bases short, with 17 bases between. CDR1 is KGHSH and CDR2 is LQKENI in the germline V gene. CDR3 length: 15 amino acids. The CDR3 DNA reads TGTGCCAGCTCTCCGTGGGGCAGGGAAGATGAAAAACTGTTTTTT. Translated: CASSPWGREDEKLFF.

This chain connects TRBV5-8 to TRBJ2-7, with 10 positions matching TRBD1. This CDR3 is built from 13 residues. Germline V lookup: CDR1 SGHTS, CDR2 YDEGEE. V was pared by 4 bases and J by 5 bases, with 3 bases of the junction left unmatched. The CDR3 DNA reads as TGTGCCAGCAGCACGACAGGGGGCGACGAGCAGTACTTC. Translating it yields CASSTTGGDEQYF. Filled out from reference TRBV5-8 and TRBJ2-7, the complete variable domain reads EAGVTQSPTHLIKTRGQQATLRCSPISGHTSVYWYQQALGLGLQFLLWYDEGEERNRGNFPPRFSGRQFPNYSSELNVNALELEDSALYLCASSTTGGDEQYFGPGTRLTVT.